The clone carrying this TCR beta chain came up a few times. The CDR3 has 15 residues. Germline CDR1 reads DFQATT; CDR2 reads SNEGSKA (reference sequence). Trimming removed 4 bases from V and 1 base from J; junction bases left unmatched: 5. These data belong to a study of neurological immune-mediated disorders. TCRdb reanalysed the 5' RACE reads using MiXCR and keeps one entry per CDR3 protein. The table includes 17,000 or so distinct CDR3 sequences, under 35% detected once. This chain links TRBV20-1 with TRBJ1-5, with 9 positions matching TRBD1. The sequence came from a man aged 45-65 years with HTLV-1-associated myelopathy (HAM/TSP). Source material: PBMCs. The CDR3 here is CSATTGGRSNQPQHF. The CDR3 region has the DNA TGCAGTGCTACGACAGGGGGAAGGAGCAATCAGCCCCAGCATTTT.